This T cell receptor beta chain derives from a study of shared clonotypes between healthy human individuals. There are 14 residues in the CDR3. J gave up 6 bases and V 4 bases, and 6 bases lay outside the gene matches. CDR1 and CDR2 from the germline V gene are SGHRS and YFSETQ. This table comes from immunoSEQ multiplex PCR, and its TCRdb copy is limited to in-frame clones, with some not included. This sample yields 550,000 to 850,000 clones, of which over 55% are seen a single time; less than 2% belongs to the top ten. Points on this clone: As yet, its antigen is unknown.

Findings and caveats of the study: It was only blood that was sampled, and tissue repertoires likely differ.

Free of recent acute infections or vaccinations, the donors were healthy HIV-negative adults. This chain links TRBV5-1 with TRBJ2-2, with TRBD1 identical over 7 bases. The sequence came from a woman aged 25 to 39 in good health. The material sequenced was memory CD4+ T cells sorted from blood. The sample's subset: CD45RA-negative fraction. The CDR3 loop reads CASSTDRAPGELFF. In nucleotides, the CDR3 is TGCGCCAGCAGCACAGACAGGGCCCCCGGGGAGCTGTTTTTT.